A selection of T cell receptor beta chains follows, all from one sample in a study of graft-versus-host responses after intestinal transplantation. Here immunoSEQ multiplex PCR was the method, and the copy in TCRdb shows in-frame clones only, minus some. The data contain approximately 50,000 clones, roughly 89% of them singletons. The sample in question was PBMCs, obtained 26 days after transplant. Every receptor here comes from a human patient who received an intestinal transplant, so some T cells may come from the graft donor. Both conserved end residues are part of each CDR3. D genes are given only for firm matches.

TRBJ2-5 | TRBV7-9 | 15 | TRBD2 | CASSPSGGRRETQYF | TGTGCCAGCAGCCCCAGCGGGGGCCGCCGGGAGACCCAGTACTTC
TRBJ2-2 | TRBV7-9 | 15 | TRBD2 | CASSLAGEVTGELFF | TGTGCCAGCAGTTTAGCGGGAGAGGTCACCGGGGAGCTGTTTTTT
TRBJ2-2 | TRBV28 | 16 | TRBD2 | CASTPRSGKIPGELFF | TGTGCCAGCACCCCCCGCAGCGGGAAAATTCCCGGGGAGCTGTTTTTT
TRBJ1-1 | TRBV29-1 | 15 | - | CSVGQTRGEVTEAFF | TGCAGCGTTGGGCAAACCCGGGGAGAGGTCACTGAAGCTTTCTTT
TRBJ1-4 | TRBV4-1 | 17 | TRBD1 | CASSQVEDRGLFEKLFF | TGCGCCAGCAGCCAAGTTGAGGACAGGGGTCTTTTTGAAAAACTGTTTTTT
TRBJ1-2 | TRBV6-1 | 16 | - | CASSEASRNRAYGYTF | TGTGCCAGCAGTGAAGCCAGCAGGAACAGGGCCTATGGCTACACCTTC
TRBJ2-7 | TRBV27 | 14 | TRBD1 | CASSSRDSAYEQYF | TGTGCCAGCAGTTCCCGGGACAGTGCCTACGAGCAGTACTTC
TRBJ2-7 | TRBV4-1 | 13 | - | CASSGEVKDEQYF | TGCGCCAGCAGCGGGGAGGTAAAGGACGAGCAGTACTTC
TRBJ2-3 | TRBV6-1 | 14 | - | CASQFRVPTDTQYF | TGTGCCAGTCAATTCAGGGTCCCCACAGATACGCAGTATTTT
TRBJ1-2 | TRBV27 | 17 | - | CASSLSVQGRVDYGYTF | TGTGCCAGCAGTTTAAGCGTCCAGGGCAGGGTCGACTATGGCTACACCTTC
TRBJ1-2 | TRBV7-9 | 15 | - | CASSFLSQENYGYTF | TGTGCCAGCAGCTTCCTATCACAGGAAAACTATGGCTACACCTTC
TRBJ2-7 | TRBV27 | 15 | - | CASSPQQGLPYEQYF | TGTGCCAGCAGTCCCCAACAGGGTTTGCCCTACGAGCAGTACTTC
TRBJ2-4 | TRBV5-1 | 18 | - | CASSPWNEGVLSKNIQYF | TGCGCCAGCAGCCCCTGGAATGAGGGGGTCCTATCCAAAAACATTCAGTACTTC
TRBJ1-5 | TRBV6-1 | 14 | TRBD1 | CASSGTGESQPQHF | TGTGCCAGCAGTGGGACAGGGGAGAGTCAGCCCCAGCATTTT